This T cell receptor (beta chain) is drawn from a study of Ad26.COV2.S vaccination and SARS-CoV-2 variants. At the level of the study: The COV1001 Ad26.COV2.S trial arm included the donor. Intramuscularly, Ad26.COV2.S was given either once or twice, 56 days apart.

V was pared by 3 bases and J by 4 bases, with 3 bases of the junction left unmatched. Germline V gene sequence: CDR1 SQVTM, CDR2 ANQGSEA. This CDR3 is 13 amino acids long. As to treatment: roughly 18 received Ad26.COV2.S at low or high dose, single or two shots; about 5 received placebo; per-sample allocation not given. Sampling occurred on day 63 after the first vaccine or placebo injection. In the case of this clone: The antigen is unknown.

Profiled with immunoSEQ multiplex PCR; TCRdb holds only in-frame clones, not every one. The top ten clones hold approximately 5% of a sample with about 350,000 clones, approximately 90% of them seen once. Study conclusions and caveats: While placebo recipients had lower spike-specific TCR breadth, vaccine recipients had more. TCR breadth and depth analyses may have underestimated total T cell responses.

The chain carries TRBV29-1 and TRBJ2-3; 8 nucleotides line up with TRBD2. The receptor comes from a person aged 18 to 59 who received the Ad26.COV2.S COVID-19 vaccine or a placebo. Material: peripheral blood, obtained in a trial of Ad26.COV2.S vaccine versus placebo. The CDR3 DNA is TGCAGCGTTGATCGAGCGGGAGCAGATACGCAGTATTTT. Its protein product is CSVDRAGADTQYF.